This T cell receptor (beta chain) emerged from a study of cytomegalovirus exposure and HLA in healthy donors. Germline-derived CDR1 and CDR2 are SGDLS and YYNGEE. The CDR3 has 15 residues. After removal of 4 bases from V and 5 bases from J, the junction contained 5 bases not matched to a gene. For this clone: What it binds is not known.

The PCR made use of 60 Vbeta and 13 Jbeta primers. Profiling relied on immunoSEQ multiplex PCR, and the TCRdb table lists in-frame clones only, not all of them. The sample holds 60,000 to 80,000 clones, around 73% seen once. Study results and caveats: A later analysis reportedly identified an Asian-associated ancestry cluster as carrying fewer N-insertions than the approximately 670-donor mean.

The receptor was isolated from a girl aged 10-17 years in good health and CMV-seropositive. Sequencing was performed on PBMCs. V gene TRBV9 combines with J gene TRBJ2-5; 13 nucleotides align to TRBD2. CDR3 DNA sequence: TGTGCCAGCAGCTTCGGGACTAGCGGGGCGGAGACCCAGTACTTC. Residues: CASSFGTSGAETQYF.